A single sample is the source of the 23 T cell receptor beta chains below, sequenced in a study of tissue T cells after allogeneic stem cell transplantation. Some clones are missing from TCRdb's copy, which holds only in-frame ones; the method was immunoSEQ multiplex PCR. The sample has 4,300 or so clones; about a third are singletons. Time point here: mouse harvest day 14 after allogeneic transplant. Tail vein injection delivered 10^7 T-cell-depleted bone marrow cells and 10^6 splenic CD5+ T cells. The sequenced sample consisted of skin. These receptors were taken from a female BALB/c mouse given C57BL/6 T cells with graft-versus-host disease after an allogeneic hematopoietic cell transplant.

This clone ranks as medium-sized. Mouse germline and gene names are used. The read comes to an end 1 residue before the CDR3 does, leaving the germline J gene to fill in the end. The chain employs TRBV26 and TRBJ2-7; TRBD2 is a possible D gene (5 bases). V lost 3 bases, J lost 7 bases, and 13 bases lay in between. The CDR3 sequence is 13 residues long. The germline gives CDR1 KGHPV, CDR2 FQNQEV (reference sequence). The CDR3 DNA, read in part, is TGTGCCAGCAGTCTCGATTGGGGAGGGGAACAGTAC. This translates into CASSLDWGGEQY. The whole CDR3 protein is CASSLDWGGEQYF.

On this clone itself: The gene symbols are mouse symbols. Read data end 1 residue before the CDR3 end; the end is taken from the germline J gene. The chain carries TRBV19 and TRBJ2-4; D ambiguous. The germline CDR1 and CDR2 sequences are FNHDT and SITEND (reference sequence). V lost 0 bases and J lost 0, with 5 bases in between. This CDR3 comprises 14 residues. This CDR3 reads CASSIDGSQNTLYF. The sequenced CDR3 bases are TGTGCCAGCAGTATAGATGGGAGTCAAAACACCTTGTAC. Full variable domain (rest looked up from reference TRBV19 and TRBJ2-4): GGIITQTPKFLIGQEGQKLTLKCQQNFNHDTMYWYRQDSGKGLRLIYYSITENDLQKGDLSEGYDASREKKSSFSLTVTSAQKNEMAVFLCASSIDGSQNTLYFGAGTRLSVL.

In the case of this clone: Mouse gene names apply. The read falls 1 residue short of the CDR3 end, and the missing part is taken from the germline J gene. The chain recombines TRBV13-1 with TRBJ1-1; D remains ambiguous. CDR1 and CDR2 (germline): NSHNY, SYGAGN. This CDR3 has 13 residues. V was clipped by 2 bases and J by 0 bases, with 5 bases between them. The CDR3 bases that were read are TGTGCCAGCAGTGAATCAGCAAACACAGAAGTCTTC. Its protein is CASSESANTEVF. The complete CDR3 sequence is CASSESANTEVFF.

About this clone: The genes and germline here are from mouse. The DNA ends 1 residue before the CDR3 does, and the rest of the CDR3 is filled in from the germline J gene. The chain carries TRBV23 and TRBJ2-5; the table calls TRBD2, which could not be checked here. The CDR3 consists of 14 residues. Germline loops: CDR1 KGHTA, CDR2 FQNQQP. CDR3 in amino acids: CSSSHLGYQDTQYF. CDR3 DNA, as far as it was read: TGCTCCAGCAGTCACCTGGGGTACCAAGACACCCAGTAC.

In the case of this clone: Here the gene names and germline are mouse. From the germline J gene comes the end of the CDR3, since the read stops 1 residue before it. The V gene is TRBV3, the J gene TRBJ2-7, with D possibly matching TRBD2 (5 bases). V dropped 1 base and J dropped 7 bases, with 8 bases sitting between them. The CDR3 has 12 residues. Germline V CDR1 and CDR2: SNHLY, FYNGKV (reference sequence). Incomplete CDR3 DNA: TGTGCCAGCAGCTTAGTGGGGTGGGAACAGTAC. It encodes CASSLVGWEQY. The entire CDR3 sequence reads CASSLVGWEQYF.

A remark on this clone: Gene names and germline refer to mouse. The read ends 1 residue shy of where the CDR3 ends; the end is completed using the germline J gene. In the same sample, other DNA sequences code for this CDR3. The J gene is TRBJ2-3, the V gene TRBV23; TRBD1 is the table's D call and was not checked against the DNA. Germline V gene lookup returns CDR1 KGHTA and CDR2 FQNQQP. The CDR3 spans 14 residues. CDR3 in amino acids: CSSSLQGSAETLYF. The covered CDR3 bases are TGCTCCAGCAGTCTCCAGGGTAGTGCAGAAACGCTGTAT. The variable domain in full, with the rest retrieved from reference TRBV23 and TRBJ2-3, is DAAVTQKPRYLIKMKGQEAEMKCIPEKGHTAVFWYQQKQSKELKFLIYFQNQQPLDQIDMVKERFSAVCPSSSLCSLGIRTCEAEDSALYLCSSSLQGSAETLYFGSGTRLTVL.

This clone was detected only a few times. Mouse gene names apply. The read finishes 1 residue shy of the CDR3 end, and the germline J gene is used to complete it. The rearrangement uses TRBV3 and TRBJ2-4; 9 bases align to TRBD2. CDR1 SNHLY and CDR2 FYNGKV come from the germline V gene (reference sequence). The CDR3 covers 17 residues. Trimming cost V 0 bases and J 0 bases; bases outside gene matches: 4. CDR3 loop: CASSLADWGSSQNTLYF. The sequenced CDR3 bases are TGTGCCAGCAGCTTAGCGGACTGGGGTTCTAGTCAAAACACCTTGTAC.

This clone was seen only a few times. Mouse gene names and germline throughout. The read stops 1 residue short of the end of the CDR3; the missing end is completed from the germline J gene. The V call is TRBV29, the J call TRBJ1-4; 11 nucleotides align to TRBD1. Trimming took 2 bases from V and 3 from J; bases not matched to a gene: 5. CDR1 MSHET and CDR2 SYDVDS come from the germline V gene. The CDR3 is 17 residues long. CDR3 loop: CASSLAGTGGANERLFF. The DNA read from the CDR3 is TGTGCTAGCAGTTTAGCCGGGACAGGGGGTGCCAACGAAAGATTATTT. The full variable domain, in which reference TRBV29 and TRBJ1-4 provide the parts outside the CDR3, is DMKVTQMPRYLIKRMGENVLLECGQDMSHETMYWYRQDPGLGLQLIYISYDVDSNSEGDIPKGYRVSRKKREHFSLILDSAKTNQTSVYFCASSLAGTGGANERLFFGHGTKLSVL.

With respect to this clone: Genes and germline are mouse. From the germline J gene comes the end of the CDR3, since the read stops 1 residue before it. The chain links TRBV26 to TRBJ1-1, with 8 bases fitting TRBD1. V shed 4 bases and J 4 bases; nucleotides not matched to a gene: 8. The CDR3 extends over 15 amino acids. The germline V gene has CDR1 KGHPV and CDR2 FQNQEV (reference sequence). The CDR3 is CASSPGQGRGTEVFF. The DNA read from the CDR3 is TGTGCCAGCAGTCCCGGACAGGGAAGGGGCACAGAAGTCTTC.

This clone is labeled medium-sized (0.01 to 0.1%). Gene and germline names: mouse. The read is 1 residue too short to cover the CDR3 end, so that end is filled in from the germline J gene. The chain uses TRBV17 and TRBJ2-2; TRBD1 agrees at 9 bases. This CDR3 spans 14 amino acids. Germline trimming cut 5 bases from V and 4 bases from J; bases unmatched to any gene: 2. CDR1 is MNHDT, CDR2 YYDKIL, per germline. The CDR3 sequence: CASSWTGVTGQLYF. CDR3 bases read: TGTGCTAGCAGTTGGACAGGGGTCACCGGGCAGCTCTAC. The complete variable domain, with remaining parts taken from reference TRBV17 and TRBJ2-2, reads DTTVKQNPRYKLARVGKPVNLICSQTMNHDTMYWYQKKPNQAPKLLLFYYDKILNREADTFEKFQSSRPNNSFCSLYIGSAGLEYSAMYLCASSWTGVTGQLYFGEGSKLTVL.

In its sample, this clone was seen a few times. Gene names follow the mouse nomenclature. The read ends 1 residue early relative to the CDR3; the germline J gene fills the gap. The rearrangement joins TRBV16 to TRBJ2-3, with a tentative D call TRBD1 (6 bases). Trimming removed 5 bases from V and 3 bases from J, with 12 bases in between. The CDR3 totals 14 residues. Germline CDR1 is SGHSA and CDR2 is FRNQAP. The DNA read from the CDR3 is TGTGCAAGCAGCCTACAAGGGACAGCAGAAACGCTGTAT. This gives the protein CASSLQGTAETLY. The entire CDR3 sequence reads CASSLQGTAETLYF.

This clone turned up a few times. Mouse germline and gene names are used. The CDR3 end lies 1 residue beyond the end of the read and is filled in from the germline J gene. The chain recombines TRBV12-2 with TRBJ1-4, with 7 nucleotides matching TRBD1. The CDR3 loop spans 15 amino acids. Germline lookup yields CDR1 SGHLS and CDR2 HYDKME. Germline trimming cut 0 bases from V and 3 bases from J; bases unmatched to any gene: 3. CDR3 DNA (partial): TGTGCCAGCTCTCTCGCAGGGGGAGCCAACGAAAGATTATTT. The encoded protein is CASSLAGGANERLF. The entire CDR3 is CASSLAGGANERLFF.

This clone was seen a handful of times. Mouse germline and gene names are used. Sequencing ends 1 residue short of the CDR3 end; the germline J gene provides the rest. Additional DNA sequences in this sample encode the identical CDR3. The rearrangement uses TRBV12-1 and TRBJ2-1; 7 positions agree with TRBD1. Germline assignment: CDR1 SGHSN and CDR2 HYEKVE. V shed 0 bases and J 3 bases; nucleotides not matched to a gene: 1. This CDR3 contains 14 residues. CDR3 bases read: TGTGCCAGCTCTCTCGGGACAGTCTATGCTGAGCAGTTC. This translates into CASSLGTVYAEQF. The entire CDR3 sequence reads CASSLGTVYAEQFF.

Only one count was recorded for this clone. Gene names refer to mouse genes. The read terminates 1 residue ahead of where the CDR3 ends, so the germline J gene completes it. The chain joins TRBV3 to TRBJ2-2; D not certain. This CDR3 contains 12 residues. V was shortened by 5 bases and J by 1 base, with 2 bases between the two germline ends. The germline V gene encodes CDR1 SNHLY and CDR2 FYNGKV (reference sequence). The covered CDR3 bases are TGTGCCAGCAGCCAAAACACCGGGCAGCTCTAC. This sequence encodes CASSQNTGQLY. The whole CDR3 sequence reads CASSQNTGQLYF. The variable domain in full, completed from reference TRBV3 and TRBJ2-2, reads GPKVLQIPSHQIIDMGQMVTLNCDPVSNHLYFYWYKQILGQQMEFLVNFYNGKVMEKSKLFKDQFSVERPDGSYFTLKIQPTALEDSAVYFCASSQNTGQLYFGEGSKLTVL.

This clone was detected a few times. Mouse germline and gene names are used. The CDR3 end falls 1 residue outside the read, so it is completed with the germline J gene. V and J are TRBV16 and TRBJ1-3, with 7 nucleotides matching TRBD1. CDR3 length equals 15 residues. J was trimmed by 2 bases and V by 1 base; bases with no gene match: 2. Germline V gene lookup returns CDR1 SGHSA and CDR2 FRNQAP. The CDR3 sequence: CASSLAGTAGNTLYF. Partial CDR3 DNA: TGTGCAAGCAGCTTAGCCGGGACAGCTGGAAATACGCTCTAT.

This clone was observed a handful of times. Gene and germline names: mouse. The DNA read from the CDR3 is TGTGCCAGCAGTCTGGGGGACTGGGGGGGCGAGGACACCCAGTAC. Translated, it gives CASSLGDWGGEDTQY. The entire CDR3 protein is CASSLGDWGGEDTQYF. The chain uses TRBV26 and TRBJ2-5; TRBD2 aligns across 14 bases. The read halts 1 residue ahead of the CDR3 end, with the missing end drawn from the germline J gene. V lost 2 bases to trimming and J lost 6 bases; unmatched junction nucleotides: 4. CDR1 and CDR2 (germline): KGHPV, FQNQEV (reference sequence). CDR3 length: 16 amino acids. The entire variable domain, with the rest obtained from reference TRBV26 and TRBJ2-5, is as follows: NSKVIQTPRYLVKGQGQKAKMRCIPEKGHPVVFWYQQNKNNEFKFLINFQNQEVLQQIDMTEKRFSAECPSNSPCSLEIQSSEAGDSALYLCASSLGDWGGEDTQYFGPGTRLLVL.

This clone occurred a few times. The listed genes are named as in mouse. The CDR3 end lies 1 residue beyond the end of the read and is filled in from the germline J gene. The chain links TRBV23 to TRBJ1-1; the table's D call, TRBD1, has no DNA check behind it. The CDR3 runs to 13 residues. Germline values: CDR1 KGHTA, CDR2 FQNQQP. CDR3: CSSSRQKNTEVFF. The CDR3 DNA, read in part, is TGCTCCAGCAGTCGACAAAAAAACACAGAAGTCTTC.

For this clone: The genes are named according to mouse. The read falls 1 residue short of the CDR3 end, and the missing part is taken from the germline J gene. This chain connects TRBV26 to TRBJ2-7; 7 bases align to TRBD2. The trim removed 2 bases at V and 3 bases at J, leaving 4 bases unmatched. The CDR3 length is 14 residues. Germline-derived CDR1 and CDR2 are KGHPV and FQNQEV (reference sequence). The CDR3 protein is CASSLELGDYEQYF. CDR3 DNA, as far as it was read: TGTGCCAGCAGTCTGGAGCTGGGGGACTATGAACAGTAC.

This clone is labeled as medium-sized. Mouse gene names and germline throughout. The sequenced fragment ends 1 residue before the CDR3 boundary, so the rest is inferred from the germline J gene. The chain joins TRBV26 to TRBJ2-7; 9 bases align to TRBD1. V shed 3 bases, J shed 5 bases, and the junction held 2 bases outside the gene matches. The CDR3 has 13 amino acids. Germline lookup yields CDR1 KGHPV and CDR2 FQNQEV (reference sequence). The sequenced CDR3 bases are TGTGCCAGCAGTCTCCGGGACAGGGATGAACAGTAC. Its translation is CASSLRDRDEQY. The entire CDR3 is CASSLRDRDEQYF.

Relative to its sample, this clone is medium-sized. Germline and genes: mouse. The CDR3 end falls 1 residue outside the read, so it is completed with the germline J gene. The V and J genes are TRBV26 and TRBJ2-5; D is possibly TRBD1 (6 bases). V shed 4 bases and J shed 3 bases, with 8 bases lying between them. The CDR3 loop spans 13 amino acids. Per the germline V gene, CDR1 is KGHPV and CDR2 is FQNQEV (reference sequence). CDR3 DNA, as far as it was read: TGTGCCAGCAGTCAGCAGGGGCAAGACACCCAGTAC. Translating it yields CASSQQGQDTQY. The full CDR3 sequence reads CASSQQGQDTQYF.

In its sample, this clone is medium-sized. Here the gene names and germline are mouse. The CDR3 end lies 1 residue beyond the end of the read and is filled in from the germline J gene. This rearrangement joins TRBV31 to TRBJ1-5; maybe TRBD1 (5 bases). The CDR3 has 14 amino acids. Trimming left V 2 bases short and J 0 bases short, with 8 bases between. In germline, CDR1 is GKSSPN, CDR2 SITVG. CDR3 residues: CAWSRQNNNQAPLF. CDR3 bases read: TGTGCCTGGAGTAGACAGAATAACAACCAGGCTCCGCTT.

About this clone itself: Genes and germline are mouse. CDR3: CASSRQNERLFF. Incomplete CDR3 DNA: TGTGCCAGCAGCCGGCAAAACGAAAGATTATTT. V and J are TRBV26 and TRBJ1-4; D unclear. Coverage ceases 1 residue before the CDR3 finishes, and the germline J gene fills in the end. Trimming took off 6 bases at V and 5 bases at J, with 7 bases between the two ends. Germline V gives CDR1 KGHPV, CDR2 FQNQEV (reference sequence). The CDR3 loop spans 12 amino acids.

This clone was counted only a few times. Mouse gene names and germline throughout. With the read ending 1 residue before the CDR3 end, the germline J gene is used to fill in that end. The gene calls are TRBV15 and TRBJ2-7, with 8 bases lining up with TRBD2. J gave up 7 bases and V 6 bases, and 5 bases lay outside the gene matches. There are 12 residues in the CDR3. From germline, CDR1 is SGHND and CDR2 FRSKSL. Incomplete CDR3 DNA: TGTGCCAGCAGGCCGGACTGGGACGAACAGTAC. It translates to CASRPDWDEQY. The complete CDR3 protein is CASRPDWDEQYF.